These 10 T cell receptor beta chains were sequenced from one sample in a study of blood T cell repertoires in COVID-19 (dated by TCRdb to 2019 to 2021). The protocol used for the library was the immunoSEQ multiplex PCR assay. Imported from immuneACCESS, the table was reduced by TCRdb to in-frame sequences with V and J called. These copies leave out some clones; in studies compared against another copy, an unresolved V gene accounts for under half, and the cause of the remainder is not known. This sample holds roughly 170,000 clones; 86% were observed only once. More than 20% of the sample rests with the top ten. Sequenced input: peripheral blood. These receptors were collected from a man between 70 and 80 years old with active or convalescent COVID-19.

The chain recombines TRBV10-1 with TRBJ1-3; 7 bases are shared with TRBD1. The junction had 6 bases not matched to a gene; V was cut back by 8 bases and J by 2 bases. The CDR3 is made up of 14 amino acids. CDR1 and CDR2 (germline): WNHNN, SYGVQD (reference sequence). As DNA, the CDR3 is TGCGCCAGCGCGCCTGGGACAGCTGGAAACACCATATATTTT. Its translation is CASAPGTAGNTIYF.

A single count supports this clone. V is TRBV4-2 and J is TRBJ1-1, with a tentative D call TRBD1 (5 bases). The CDR3 contains 15 residues. Germline V gene sequence: CDR1 LGHNA, CDR2 YNFKEQ. V was shortened by 3 bases and J by 3 bases, with 14 bases between the two germline ends. CDR3: CASSQWRGRDTEAFF. CDR3 bases: TGTGCCAGCAGCCAGTGGAGGGGCCGGGACACTGAAGCTTTCTTT.

V is TRBV12-3 or TRBV12-4 and J is TRBJ1-4; D uncertain. This CDR3 contains 12 residues. The ends were cut back, 3 bases at V and 5 bases at J, with 4 bases in the middle. The CDR3 sequence is CASSLENEKLFF. The DNA of the CDR3 is TGTGCCAGCAGTTTGGAGAATGAAAAACTGTTTTTT.

The CDR3 reads CATSRERGKPYGYTF. CDR3 DNA: TGTGCCACCAGCAGAGAAAGGGGGAAGCCCTATGGCTACACCTTC. The V call is TRBV15, the J call TRBJ1-2; D possibly corresponds to TRBD1 (6 bases). Germline V CDR1 and CDR2: LNHNV, YYDKDF (reference sequence). The V gene lost 0 bases and the J gene lost 4 bases, with 12 bases spanning the gap. This CDR3 spans 15 amino acids.

The chain joins TRBV15 to TRBJ1-1; D not resolved. V dropped 2 bases and J dropped 3 bases, with 16 bases sitting between them. This CDR3 comprises 16 residues. Germline CDR1 reads LNHNV; CDR2 reads YYDKDF (reference sequence). The CDR3 is CATSRSRGIEDTEAFF. The CDR3 DNA follows: TGTGCCACCAGCAGATCGAGAGGGATAGAGGACACTGAAGCTTTCTTT. The entire variable domain, with the rest obtained from reference TRBV15 and TRBJ1-1, is as follows: DAMVIQNPRYQVTQFGKPVTLSCSQTLNHNVMYWYQQKSSQAPKLLFHYYDKDFNNEADTPDNFQSRRPNTSFCFLDIRSPGLGDTAMYLCATSRSRGIEDTEAFFGQGTRLTVV.

The chain carries TRBV27 and TRBJ2-7, with 9 bases matching TRBD2. The CDR3 length is 15 residues. Germline V gives CDR1 MNHEY, CDR2 SMNVEV (reference sequence). The V segment lost 4 bases and the J segment 2 bases; nucleotides outside the gene matches: 6. The chain's CDR3 is CASSSLAGKTYEQYF. CDR3 nucleotides: TGTGCCAGCAGTTCCCTAGCGGGGAAGACCTACGAGCAGTACTTC.

V usage is TRBV2 and J usage is TRBJ2-7; TRBD1 aligns across 10 bases. J was trimmed by 1 base and V by 4 bases; bases with no gene match: 4. CDR1 and CDR2 (germline): SNHLY, FYNNEI. This CDR3 is built from 15 residues. This CDR3 is CASSVGGQGSYEQYF. The CDR3 coding sequence is TGTGCCAGCAGTGTTGGGGGACAGGGGTCCTACGAGCAGTACTTC.

This clone was counted only a few times. As DNA, the CDR3 is TGTGCCAGCAGCTTGTTGGACAGGGCCCTACCCACTGAAGCTTTCTTT. Translation: CASSLLDRALPTEAFF. This rearrangement joins TRBV7-9 to TRBJ1-1; 8 positions match TRBD1. The germline V gene encodes CDR1 SEHNR and CDR2 FQNEAQ (reference sequence). V shed 3 bases and J 4 bases; nucleotides not matched to a gene: 10. The CDR3 is 16 amino acids.

This chain joins TRBV19 and TRBJ2-6; 7 bases agree with TRBD1. In germline, CDR1 is LNHDA, CDR2 SQIVND (reference sequence). The length of the CDR3 is 15 residues. V dropped 5 bases and J dropped 2; count of bases not matched to a gene: 3. The CDR3 DNA follows: TGTGCCAGTAGTTTACAGGGGACTGGGGCCAACGTCCTGACTTTC. Translation gives CASSLQGTGANVLTF.

The V and J genes are TRBV5-1 and TRBJ1-2, with a tentative D call TRBD1 (6 bases). Per the germline V gene, CDR1 is SGHRS and CDR2 is YFSETQ. V lost 3 bases, J lost 6 bases, and 24 bases lay in between. This CDR3 has 17 residues. CDR3 DNA sequence: TGCGCCAGCAGCTCGCGGCCCCGGGACATTCCCGGGGATGGCTACACCTTC. Translation gives CASSSRPRDIPGDGYTF.